The 17 T cell receptor beta chains given below trace back to one sample, sequenced in a study of follicular helper T cells after annual influenza vaccination. The method was immunoSEQ multiplex PCR; TCRdb's version includes in-frame clones alone and lacks a portion of them. This sample carries 10,000 to 11,000 clones, 80% to 90% of them seen once, and the ten largest clones take 0.4% to 0.5%. Sample time point: 2015-2016 season, 7 days after influenza vaccination. The source material was CXCR5+ CD38- circulating T follicular helper cells from blood, sampled 7 days after influenza vaccination. The sample's subset: circulating Tfh, non-naive CD4+CXCR5+PD-1+ (ICOS+CD38+ or ICOS-CD38-). All receptors come from an adult who received the influenza vaccine.

This sequence joins TRBV18 and TRBJ1-4, with 7 bases identical to TRBD1. Trimming cost V 5 bases and J 2 bases; bases outside gene matches: 5. Germline CDR1 and CDR2: KGHSH and LQKENI. The CDR3 runs to 15 residues. Here the CDR3 reads CASSTQGPTNEKLFF. CDR3 bases: TGTGCCAGCTCAACACAGGGGCCCACTAATGAAAAACTGTTTTTT.

The chain links TRBV6-5 to TRBJ1-2, with 10 bases aligning to TRBD1. CDR3 length equals 13 residues. The trim removed 6 bases at V and 11 bases at J, leaving 9 bases unmatched. Germline loops: CDR1 MNHEY, CDR2 SVGAGI. The CDR3 nucleotides are TGTGCCAGCAGGCGCGGACAGGGGGTTTGGTACACCTTC. Translating gives CASRRGQGVWYTF.

This sequence joins TRBV5-1 and TRBJ2-5; D gene uncertain. The length of the CDR3 is 14 residues. V was cut by 1 base and J by 4 bases, with 11 bases left in between. Germline V gene data show CDR1 as SGHRS and CDR2 as YFSETQ. CDR3 sequence: CASSLWGSPETQYF. For the CDR3, the DNA is TGCGCCAGCAGCTTGTGGGGTAGTCCAGAGACCCAGTACTTC.

This clone has only a few counts. The CDR3 loop is CASNRPGPNYGYTF. DNA of the CDR3: TGTGCCAGCAATCGTCCGGGGCCGAACTATGGCTACACCTTC. The V and J genes are TRBV6-6 and TRBJ1-2, with D possibly TRBD1 on 5 matching bases. Germline values: CDR1 MNHNY, CDR2 SVGAGI (reference sequence). The CDR3 contains 14 residues. Trimming took off 7 bases at V and 2 bases at J, with 14 bases between the two ends.

There are a few counts of this clone. V gene TRBV19 combines with J gene TRBJ1-2; TRBD1 might be the D (5 bases). The CDR3 length is 14 residues. The V and J ends lost 2 bases and 2 bases respectively, with 9 bases between them. Germline CDR1 LNHDA, CDR2 SQIVND (reference sequence). This CDR3 is CASSIWDGNYGYTF. The CDR3 DNA sequence: TGTGCCAGTAGTATATGGGACGGGAACTATGGCTACACCTTC.

The chain combines TRBV7-8 with TRBJ2-7, with TRBD2 matching over 14 bases. The CDR3 has 18 amino acids. Per the germline V gene, CDR1 is SGHVS and CDR2 is FQNEAQ. The ends lost 5 bases at V and 3 bases at J; junction bases unmatched: 12. The CDR3 region is CASSQRPGLAGDYYEQYF. The CDR3 DNA follows: TGTGCCAGCAGCCAACGACCGGGACTAGCGGGGGATTACTACGAGCAGTACTTC. Full variable domain (rest looked up from reference TRBV7-8 and TRBJ2-7): GAGVSQSPRYKVAKRGQDVALRCDPISGHVSLFWYQQALGQGPEFLTYFQNEAQLDKSGLPSDRFFAERPEGSVSTLKIQRTQQEDSAVYLCASSQRPGLAGDYYEQYFGPGTRLTVT.

J is TRBJ2-3 and V is TRBV5-1; 11 bases agree with TRBD2. The CDR3 is made up of 15 amino acids. The germline CDR1 and CDR2 sequences are SGHRS and YFSETQ. V gave up 4 bases and J gave up 5 bases; unmatched junction bases: 6. CDR3 region: CASSIAGGPLDTQYF. CDR3 DNA: TGCGCCAGCAGCATAGCGGGGGGGCCTTTAGATACGCAGTATTTT.

The chain has TRBV28 and TRBJ2-3, with a tentative D call TRBD2 (6 bases). V lost 2 bases to trimming and J lost 5 bases, with 14 bases between them. The CDR3 totals 15 residues. Germline V lookup: CDR1 MDHEN, CDR2 SYDVKM. In DNA, the CDR3 is TGTGCCAGCAGTTTAGTGGGCGGGGAGGTAGATACGCAGTATTTT. Translated, it gives CASSLVGGEVDTQYF. The whole variable domain, filled in from reference TRBV28 and TRBJ2-3, reads DVKVTQSSRYLVKRTGEKVFLECVQDMDHENMFWYRQDPGLGLRLIYFSYDVKMKEKGDIPEGYSVSREKKERFSLILESASTNQTSMYLCASSLVGGEVDTQYFGPGTRLTVL.

The CDR3 nucleotides read TGTGCCAGCAGCTTAGCGTCGGTTGGGGACACTGAAGCTTTCTTT. It yields the protein CASSLASVGDTEAFF. This chain uses TRBV7-9 with TRBJ1-1, with D uncertain. CDR1 is SEHNR, CDR2 FQNEAQ, per germline (reference sequence). Trimming cost V 0 bases and J 3 bases, with 11 bases left between them. This CDR3 has 15 residues.

The rearrangement links TRBV7-9 to TRBJ2-7; the D gene is possibly TRBD1 (6 bases). From germline, CDR1 is SEHNR and CDR2 FQNEAQ (reference sequence). The CDR3 is 11 amino acids. Trimming left V 6 bases short and J 13 bases short, with 16 bases between. The CDR3 DNA sequence: TGTGCCAGCAGTTCATCAGACAGGAAATACTTC. Its protein product is CASSSSDRKYF.

V and J are TRBV9 and TRBJ1-6; no definite D call. The ends were cut back, 0 bases at V and 8 bases at J, with 18 bases in the middle. Looked up from germline, CDR1 is SGDLS and CDR2 is YYNGEE. There are 17 residues in the CDR3. The CDR3: CASSVEGGGQDYSPLHF. For the CDR3, the DNA is TGTGCCAGCAGCGTAGAAGGAGGAGGGCAGGACTATTCACCCCTCCACTTT. Filled out from reference TRBV9 and TRBJ1-6, the complete variable domain reads DSGVTQTPKHLITATGQRVTLRCSPRSGDLSVYWYQQSLDQGLQFLIQYYNGEERAKGNILERFSAQQFPDLHSELNLSSLELGDSALYFCASSVEGGGQDYSPLHFGNGTRLTVT.

The chain recombines TRBV11-1 with TRBJ2-3; D is perhaps TRBD1 (5 bases). CDR3 length: 14 residues. Deletions cut 5 bases from V and 2 bases from J, with 11 bases between. Germline CDR1 SGHAT, CDR2 FQDESV (reference sequence). CDR3 protein: CASSQRQNTDTQYF. DNA for the CDR3: TGTGCCAGCAGCCAACGACAGAACACAGATACGCAGTATTTT.

This chain uses TRBV18 with TRBJ2-7, with 10 bases fitting TRBD1. The CDR3 is made up of 13 amino acids. J lost 6 bases, V lost 5 bases, and 4 bases had no gene match. Germline V gene sequence: CDR1 KGHSH, CDR2 LQKENI. The CDR3 DNA reads as TGTGCCAGCTCAGGGACAGGGGTCGGCGAGCAGTACTTC. Translated: CASSGTGVGEQYF. Together with reference TRBV18 and TRBJ2-7, the CDR3 gives the full variable domain: NAGVMQNPRHLVRRRGQEARLRCSPMKGHSHVYWYRQLPEEGLKFMVYLQKENIIDESGMPKERFSAEFPKEGPSILRIQQVVRGDSAAYFCASSGTGVGEQYFGPGTRLTVT.

The chain has TRBV11-2 and TRBJ2-7; 8 positions match TRBD1. V was clipped by 5 bases and J by 2 bases; unmatched bases: 8. Germline CDR1 SGHAT, CDR2 FQNNGV. The CDR3 runs to 15 residues. The CDR3 protein is CASSLAGTGPYEQYF. The CDR3 coding sequence is TGTGCCAGCAGCCTGGCCGGGACAGGCCCCTACGAGCAGTACTTC.

The V gene is TRBV2, the J gene TRBJ2-7; 9 nucleotides line up with TRBD1. CDR3 size: 14 residues. The trim removed 6 bases at V and 5 bases at J, leaving 8 bases unmatched. Germline CDR1 reads SNHLY; CDR2 reads FYNNEI. The CDR3 coding sequence is TGTGCCAGCAGGGGACAGGGCGGGCTCGACGAGCAGTACTTC. It specifies CASRGQGGLDEQYF.

This rearrangement joins TRBV19 to TRBJ1-6, with D hard to call. Germline lookup yields CDR1 LNHDA and CDR2 SQIVND (reference sequence). The CDR3 sequence is 15 residues long. Deletions cut 7 bases from V and 7 bases from J, with 17 bases between. The CDR3: CASTPGRAGNSPLHF. In DNA, the CDR3 is TGTGCCAGTACCCCCGGGAGGGCGGGGAATTCACCCCTCCACTTT.

This chain uses TRBV6-1 with TRBJ1-4; 9 nucleotides agree with TRBD1. The CDR3 consists of 13 residues. J lost 8 bases, V lost 8 bases, and 6 bases had no gene match. Germline CDR1 MNHNS, CDR2 SASEGT. For the CDR3, the DNA is TGTGCCAGCTCCACAGGGGGCAGGGAAAAACTGTTTTTT. This sequence encodes CASSTGGREKLFF.